This record covers a single T cell receptor beta chain. This sample was taken from a study of CD8 T cells in Susac syndrome. The CDR3 length is 11 residues. The V end was cut by 7 bases, the J end by 7 bases, with 11 bases between. Germline-derived CDR1 and CDR2 are GTSNPN and SVGIG (reference sequence). From blood CD8+ and CD4+ T cells, TCR beta sequences were generated. Through negative isolation, CD4+ and CD8+ T cells were obtained, while TEMRA cells were enriched using FACS. Reverse transcription of about 0.5 to 1 ug RNA was carried out with random hexamers. The amplification used immunoSEQ multiplex PCR on TCR beta CDR3; it spanned 54 Vbeta and 13 Jbeta. TCRdb used MiXCR to reprocess the immunoSEQ multiplex PCR reads, holding one entry per CDR3 protein. The data hold under 550,000 distinct CDR3 sequences, with around 85% observed a single time.

The sample taken for sequencing was CD8+ T cells from PBMCs. V and J are TRBV30 and TRBJ2-1; possibly TRBD2 for D (6 bases). The clonotype comes from a human donor with multiple sclerosis. The CDR3 sequence: CASYGGNEQFF. The CDR3 nucleotides read TGTGCCTCATACGGGGGAAATGAGCAGTTCTTC.